This TCR beta chain was captured by sequencing in a study of cytomegalovirus exposure and HLA in healthy donors. Use of 60 Vbeta and 13 Jbeta primers characterized the PCR. The data were produced by immunoSEQ multiplex PCR, yet TCRdb's version contains in-frame clones alone and is incomplete. The repertoire holds roughly 120,000 clones, with about three quarters as singletons. The CDR3 length is 13 residues. Germline-derived CDR1 and CDR2 are LNHDA and SQIVND (reference sequence). V was clipped by 3 bases and J by 11 bases, with 16 bases between them. This clone was detected only once. Its cognate antigen is unknown. Study-wide results and caveats: A few chains tied to CMV proved CMV antigen-specific in vitro.

Sample: PBMCs. The sequence was collected from a man in his forties or fifties in good health and CMV-seropositive. The chain combines TRBV19 with TRBJ1-1, with D hard to call. The CDR3 loop is CASSIAAGREAFF. In nucleotides, the CDR3 is TGTGCCAGTAGTATTGCGGCAGGACGGGAGGCTTTCTTT.